The sequence of this T cell receptor (beta chain) was determined in a study of blood T cell repertoires in COVID-19. Overall study: Acute and convalescent COVID-19 samples came from the United States, Italy and Spain. Sample material is recorded as cDNA or gDNA derived from T cells, B-cell-depleted T cells, or PBMCs.

Participants were aged about 18 to 89 years, lived in under 25 US areas, and enrolled virtually. Original processing notes: The authors estimated nucleated cell counts from reference gene primer amplification. Clones were read by immunoSEQ multiplex PCR, and TCRdb kept only the in-frame ones, dropping some. V and J calls and clone size are given by that table; D and trimming were obtained from the DNA. Of 150,000 to 200,000 clones listed, 75% to 85% are singletons. Trimming took 8 bases from V and 3 from J; bases not matched to a gene: 6. Germline values: CDR1 MGHDK, CDR2 SYGVNS. The CDR3 totals 14 residues.

V is TRBV25-1 and J is TRBJ2-1, with 8 positions matching TRBD2. The clonotype originates from a woman aged 55 to 70 who had recovered from COVID-19. The specimen was PBMCs or T cells enriched from blood (not recorded which). CDR3 sequence reads: CASQMSGGYNEQFF. Here the CDR3 DNA reads TGTGCCAGCCAGATGAGCGGGGGCTACAATGAGCAGTTCTTC.